Presented here are 17 T cell receptor beta chains from one specimen sequenced in a study of CD8+ T cells in alopecia areata. Once RNA had been extracted, it was reverse transcribed into cDNA to act as the sequencing template. The assay was immunoSEQ multiplex PCR, and TCRdb's table has in-frame clones only and misses some. The repertoire holds about 12,000 clones, with approximately 61% as singletons. It was from alopecia areata patients that lesional scalp punch biopsies and peripheral blood were collected. Material: skin. These receptor sequences come from a human donor with alopecia areata.

V is TRBV4-1 and J is TRBJ2-2; TRBD1 agrees at 8 bases. Germline V gene data show CDR1 as MGHRA and CDR2 as YSYEKL. V dropped 7 bases and J dropped 4; count of bases not matched to a gene: 8. This CDR3 has 15 residues. CDR3 DNA sequence: TGCGCCAGCAAGGTCCAGGGGGCTGGCACCGGGGAGCTGTTTTTT. It is translated as CASKVQGAGTGELFF.

About this clone itself: The same CDR3 is also encoded by other DNA sequences in this sample. The V and J genes are TRBV30 and TRBJ2-2; D not certain. This CDR3 contains 16 residues. CDR1 is GTSNPN and CDR2 is SVGIG in the germline V gene (reference sequence). V dropped 2 bases and J dropped 1 base, with 14 bases sitting between them. CDR3 DNA sequence: TGTGCCTGGAGTCCCGGGCTACTAAGGAACACCGGGGAGCTGTTTTTT. Amino acid sequence: CAWSPGLLRNTGELFF.

This rearrangement joins TRBV2 to TRBJ2-2, with D perhaps TRBD1 (6 bases). The V gene lost 6 bases and the J gene lost 3 bases, with 14 bases spanning the gap. This CDR3 contains 15 residues. Germline V gene data show CDR1 as SNHLY and CDR2 as FYNNEI. The CDR3 nucleotides are TGTGCCAGCAGAGAGAGGGGGTTGGACACCGGGGAGCTGTTTTTT. Protein product: CASRERGLDTGELFF.

J is TRBJ2-3 and V is TRBV5-4; 7 nucleotides align to TRBD1. The CDR3 contains 17 residues. Germline-derived CDR1 and CDR2 are SGHNT and YYREEE (reference sequence). V gave up 1 base and J gave up 4 bases; unmatched junction bases: 12. The CDR3 DNA reads as TGTGCCAGCAGCTTGTATATGGGGACAGCTGAACCAGATACGCAGTATTTT. Translating gives CASSLYMGTAEPDTQYF.

This clone was seen a handful of times. This chain joins TRBV5-1 and TRBJ2-7; 7 bases line up with TRBD2. There are 16 residues in the CDR3. Germline CDR1 reads SGHRS; CDR2 reads YFSETQ. V was pared by 4 bases and J by 6 bases, with 16 bases of the junction left unmatched. CDR3 in amino acids: CASSLGAGLEIVEQYF. CDR3 in DNA: TGCGCCAGCAGCCTCGGGGCTGGACTAGAGATAGTCGAGCAGTACTTC.

The chain has TRBV5-1 and TRBJ1-1; tentatively, D is TRBD1 (6 bases). Trimming removed 0 bases from V and 3 bases from J, with 15 bases in between. The germline gives CDR1 SGHRS, CDR2 YFSETQ. The CDR3 contains 16 residues. The CDR3 protein is CASSLGTGGFDTEAFF. CDR3 coding DNA: TGCGCCAGCAGCTTGGGGACTGGGGGCTTCGACACTGAAGCTTTCTTT.

The chain links TRBV4-2 to TRBJ2-7; TRBD2 matches at 8 bases. The CDR3 sequence is 12 residues long. V shed 6 bases and J 2 bases; nucleotides not matched to a gene: 0. CDR1 and CDR2 from the germline V gene are LGHNA and YNFKEQ. The CDR3 region is CASSSGAYEQYF. DNA of the CDR3: TGTGCCAGCAGTAGCGGGGCCTACGAGCAGTACTTC.

This clone was detected once. The chain uses TRBV5-1 and TRBJ2-3; possible D gene TRBD1, 5 bases. Germline V lookup: CDR1 SGHRS, CDR2 YFSETQ. The length of the CDR3 is 13 residues. Trimming pared 1 base from V and 6 bases from J, leaving 9 bases between. The CDR3 loop reads CASSLRGADTQYF. Here the CDR3 DNA reads TGCGCCAGCAGCTTGAGGGGCGCGGATACGCAGTATTTT.

The gene calls are TRBV18 and TRBJ2-2, with D tentatively TRBD2 (5 bases). The CDR3 extends over 15 amino acids. Germline V gene data show CDR1 as KGHSH and CDR2 as LQKENI. V was pared by 3 bases and J by 1 base, with 9 bases between. The CDR3: CASSPVSGNTGELFF. The DNA of the CDR3 is TGTGCCAGCTCACCCGTAAGCGGGAACACCGGGGAGCTGTTTTTT.

V is TRBV2 and J is TRBJ2-1; 11 bases line up with TRBD2. CDR1 SNHLY and CDR2 FYNNEI come from the germline V gene. The CDR3 loop spans 16 amino acids. Trimming took 3 bases from V and 7 from J; bases not matched to a gene: 8. The CDR3 protein is CASSDSLLAGDNEQFF. The CDR3 DNA follows: TGTGCCAGCAGTGATTCTCTACTAGCGGGGGATAATGAGCAGTTCTTC.

By sample share, this clone is large. The sample contains more than one DNA sequence encoding this CDR3. V gene TRBV4-1 combines with J gene TRBJ2-5, with TRBD2 matching 11 bases. The V segment lost 4 bases and the J segment 0 bases; nucleotides outside the gene matches: 7. This CDR3 is built from 17 residues. Looked up from germline, CDR1 is MGHRA and CDR2 is YSYEKL. CDR3 sequence reads: CASSPPVGLADQETQYF. The CDR3 nucleotides are TGCGCCAGCAGCCCCCCGGTGGGACTAGCGGACCAAGAGACCCAGTACTTC.

This clone was observed a few times. This sequence joins TRBV28 and TRBJ2-1, with 8 bases matching TRBD2. The CDR3 runs 15 residues. CDR1 and CDR2 from the germline V gene are MDHEN and SYDVKM. The trim removed 6 bases at V and 7 bases at J, leaving 11 bases unmatched. The CDR3 coding sequence is TGTGCCAGCAGCTTCCGTATTATAGCGGGAAATGAGCAGTTCTTC. Protein: CASSFRIIAGNEQFF. The variable domain in full, with the rest retrieved from reference TRBV28 and TRBJ2-1, is DVKVTQSSRYLVKRTGEKVFLECVQDMDHENMFWYRQDPGLGLRLIYFSYDVKMKEKGDIPEGYSVSREKKERFSLILESASTNQTSMYLCASSFRIIAGNEQFFGPGTRLTVL.

The chain carries TRBV5-6 and TRBJ2-7; possibly TRBD1 or TRBD2 for D (5 bases each). This CDR3 is 15 amino acids long. The germline gives CDR1 SGHDT, CDR2 YYEEEE. The V end was cut by 4 bases, the J end by 3 bases, with 17 bases between. The CDR3 nucleotides are TGTGCCAGCAGCAAAATTCGGGACCCCCGCTACGAGCAGTACTTC. This encodes CASSKIRDPRYEQYF. Filled out from reference TRBV5-6 and TRBJ2-7, the complete variable domain reads DAGVTQSPTHLIKTRGQQVTLRCSPKSGHDTVSWYQQALGQGPQFIFQYYEEEERQRGNFPDRFSGHQFPNYSSELNVNALLLGDSALYLCASSKIRDPRYEQYFGPGTRLTVT.

The table lists this clone with a few counts. The rearrangement uses TRBV6-5 and TRBJ2-3, with TRBD2 as a possible D gene (6 bases). Trimming left V 5 bases short and J 2 bases short, with 11 bases between. The length of the CDR3 is 14 residues. The germline CDR1 and CDR2 sequences are MNHEY and SVGAGI. In DNA, the CDR3 is TGTGCCAGCAGTAGGGACTCCTTCACAGATACGCAGTATTTT. Its translation is CASSRDSFTDTQYF.

In its sample, this clone was seen a few times. The V gene is TRBV21-1, the J gene TRBJ2-7; the DNA was not used to check the table's D call, TRBD1. TRBV21-1 is a recognized pseudogene. The length of the CDR3 is 16 residues. The CDR3: CASRNFRDRAVYEQYF. CDR3 DNA: TGTGCCAGCCGAAACTTCCGGGACAGGGCAGTCTACGAGCAGTACTTC.

The chain joins TRBV7-9 to TRBJ1-4, with D unresolved. Trimming pared 3 bases from V and 5 bases from J, leaving 10 bases between. The CDR3 is 14 residues long. CDR1 is SEHNR, CDR2 FQNEAQ, per germline (reference sequence). Here the CDR3 DNA reads TGTGCCAGCAGCTTGCGGGGTGGAAATGAAAAACTGTTTTTT. Its protein product is CASSLRGGNEKLFF.

The chain is built from TRBV27 and TRBJ1-1, with D maybe TRBD1 (6 bases). Trimming stripped 6 bases from V and 1 base from J, with 15 bases between. CDR3 length equals 15 residues. Germline lookup yields CDR1 MNHEY and CDR2 SMNVEV (reference sequence). Here the CDR3 reads CASRPPSGANTEAFF. CDR3 sequence (DNA): TGTGCCAGCAGACCCCCCTCAGGGGCGAACACTGAAGCTTTCTTT.